Here is one T cell receptor beta chain with its context. The target antigen is unknown. The sample is drawn from a study of cytomegalovirus exposure and HLA in healthy donors. The study ran its PCR with 60 Vbeta and 13 Jbeta primers. TCRdb keeps only in-frame clones here, not all; method: immunoSEQ multiplex PCR. The table has around 140,000 clones, around nine tenths seen once; the top ten hold roughly 5.2%. Study-level points and caveats: Available immune exposure information covered CMV serostatus only. Indistinguishable V segments such as TRBV6-2 and TRBV6-3 were excluded.

The germline V and J ends were trimmed by 2 bases and 3 bases, with 11 bases remaining between them. The CDR3 is 15 residues long. The germline CDR1 and CDR2 sequences are KGHSH and LQKENI. The sequencing input was PBMCs. V is TRBV18 and J is TRBJ1-3, with D tentatively TRBD1 (6 bases). The receptor was isolated from a woman aged 30 to 39 in good health and CMV-seronegative. In DNA, the CDR3 is TGTGCCAGCTCACCATACAAGACAGGTGGAAACACCATATATTTT. This encodes CASSPYKTGGNTIYF.